Below, 23 T cell receptor beta chains from the same sample are listed, as sequenced in a study of cytomegalovirus exposure and HLA in healthy donors. Amplification used 60 Vbeta primers and 13 Jbeta primers. Method: immunoSEQ multiplex PCR; TCRdb's copy keeps in-frame clones and lacks some. The table includes approximately 120,000 clones, 73% detected once. Sequencing was performed on PBMCs. The receptors were gathered from a man aged 35-49 years in good health and CMV-seronegative.

The chain's CDR3 is CASSSGVNTEAFF. CDR3 bases: TGTGCCAGCAGCTCGGGGGTGAACACTGAAGCTTTCTTT. The V gene is TRBV7-3, the J gene TRBJ1-1, with D tentatively TRBD1 (5 bases). CDR3 length: 13 amino acids. Trimming pared 4 bases from V and 0 bases from J, leaving 6 bases between. The germline CDR1 and CDR2 sequences are SGHTA and FQGTGA. Full variable domain (remainder filled in from reference TRBV7-3 and TRBJ1-1): GAGVSQTPSNKVTEKGKYVELRCDPISGHTALYWYRQSLGQGPEFLIYFQGTGAADDSGLPNDRFFAVRPEGSVSTLKIQRTERGDSAVYLCASSSGVNTEAFFGQGTRLTVV.

This sequence joins TRBV11-1 and TRBJ2-3, with 8 nucleotides matching TRBD2. CDR3 size: 14 residues. Trimming cost V 3 bases and J 1 base; bases outside gene matches: 0. Germline V lookup: CDR1 SGHAT, CDR2 FQDESV (reference sequence). Here the CDR3 reads CASSFSGGTDTQYF. The CDR3 bases are TGTGCCAGCAGCTTTAGCGGGGGCACAGATACGCAGTATTTT.

The chain recombines TRBV28 with TRBJ1-1; TRBD1 might be the D (5 bases). Looked up from germline, CDR1 is MDHEN and CDR2 is SYDVKM. Between the trimmed V and J ends, which lost 9 bases and 1 base, there was a span of 9 bases. The CDR3 is 12 residues long. This CDR3 reads CASIQGNTEAFF. CDR3 nucleotides: TGTGCCAGTATCCAGGGGAACACTGAAGCTTTCTTT. The variable domain in full, completed from reference TRBV28 and TRBJ1-1, reads DVKVTQSSRYLVKRTGEKVFLECVQDMDHENMFWYRQDPGLGLRLIYFSYDVKMKEKGDIPEGYSVSREKKERFSLILESASTNQTSMYLCASIQGNTEAFFGQGTRLTVV.

The chain joins TRBV28 to TRBJ1-6, with TRBD1 matching 7 bases. CDR3 length: 15 amino acids. From germline, CDR1 is MDHEN and CDR2 SYDVKM. V lost 2 bases, J lost 9 bases, and 7 bases stayed unmatched. CDR3 amino acids: CASSLDRAVSSPLHF. CDR3 DNA: TGTGCCAGCAGTTTAGACAGGGCGGTGAGTTCACCCCTCCACTTT.

V is TRBV19 and J is TRBJ1-6; D is unresolved. The CDR3 sequence is 12 residues long. The V end was cut by 3 bases, the J end by 9 bases, with 6 bases between. The germline V gene encodes CDR1 LNHDA and CDR2 SQIVND (reference sequence). The CDR3 DNA sequence: TGTGCCAGTAGTATCCTGAGTTCACCCCTCCACTTT. This codes for CASSILSSPLHF.

This clone was observed a single time. This rearrangement joins TRBV5-6 to TRBJ1-4, with a tentative D call TRBD1 (6 bases). The germline gives CDR1 SGHDT, CDR2 YYEEEE. This CDR3 is built from 14 residues. Trimming stripped 1 base from V and 4 bases from J, with 8 bases between. In nucleotides, the CDR3 is TGTGCCAGCAGCTTGAGGGGGAATAATGAAAAACTGTTTTTT. It specifies CASSLRGNNEKLFF.

This clone occurred once. The chain recombines TRBV7-9 with TRBJ2-5; tentative D call: TRBD2 (6 bases). Between the trimmed V and J ends, which lost 8 bases and 4 bases, there was a span of 20 bases. Germline assignment: CDR1 SEHNR and CDR2 FQNEAQ (reference sequence). The CDR3 extends over 15 amino acids. The CDR3 protein is CASGVAEKTGETQYF. The CDR3 nucleotides are TGTGCCAGCGGGGTAGCGGAGAAAACCGGAGAGACCCAGTACTTC. Full variable domain (remainder filled in from reference TRBV7-9 and TRBJ2-5): DTGVSQNPRHKITKRGQNVTFRCDPISEHNRLYWYRQTLGQGPEFLTYFQNEAQLEKSRLLSDRFSAERPKGSFSTLEIQRTEQGDSAMYLCASGVAEKTGETQYFGPGTRLLVL.

The V call is TRBV6-5, the J call TRBJ2-1; no reliable D call. Trimming took off 5 bases at V and 0 bases at J, with 11 bases between the two ends. The CDR3 is 15 amino acids. Germline loops: CDR1 MNHEY, CDR2 SVGAGI. This CDR3 is CASSIHTNSYNEQFF. CDR3 bases: TGTGCCAGCAGTATCCACACCAACTCCTACAATGAGCAGTTCTTC.

The chain couples TRBV2 to TRBJ2-7; a weak D match, TRBD2 (5 bases). V was cut by 6 bases and J by 0 bases, with 15 bases left in between. The CDR3 is 15 residues long. Germline values: CDR1 SNHLY, CDR2 FYNNEI. CDR3 sequence (DNA): TGTGCCAGCAGCCCCGTAGGAGGAGGCTCCTACGAGCAGTACTTC. Amino acids: CASSPVGGGSYEQYF.

This clone came up once. The chain carries TRBV11-1 and TRBJ2-2, with D maybe TRBD2 (6 bases). V gave up 4 bases and J gave up 0 bases, with 12 bases separating them. CDR1 and CDR2 from the germline V gene are SGHAT and FQDESV (reference sequence). This CDR3 spans 16 amino acids. CDR3 sequence: CASSWGRTSNTGELFF. The CDR3 DNA reads TGTGCCAGCAGCTGGGGGAGGACATCGAACACCGGGGAGCTGTTTTTT.

The V and J genes are TRBV7-9 and TRBJ2-1; D is possibly TRBD1 (6 bases). This CDR3 has 11 residues. The V and J ends lost 7 bases and 9 bases respectively, with 10 bases between them. In germline, CDR1 is SEHNR, CDR2 FQNEAQ (reference sequence). The CDR3 DNA reads as TGTGCCAGCACCAGGGGCGCTGAGCAGTTCTTC. It encodes CASTRGAEQFF.

This clone was picked up one time. The rearrangement joins TRBV4-3 to TRBJ2-3; perhaps TRBD2 as D (6 bases). CDR1 is LGHNA and CDR2 is YSLEER in the germline V gene. The CDR3 has 15 residues. Trimming left V 1 base short and J 2 bases short, with 10 bases between. CDR3 coding DNA: TGCGCCAGCAGCCAAGGAGGAGGGGACACAGATACGCAGTATTTT. Its protein is CASSQGGGDTDTQYF.

The chain joins TRBV4-3 to TRBJ2-5; D is undetermined. The CDR3 runs 13 residues. Trimming removed 0 bases from V and 4 bases from J, with 6 bases in between. Germline CDR1 is LGHNA and CDR2 is YSLEER. DNA for the CDR3: TGCGCCAGCAGCCAAGAGCCGAGAGAGACCCAGTACTTC. This translates into CASSQEPRETQYF.

The V call is TRBV28, the J call TRBJ2-4, with D hard to call. Trimming removed 3 bases from V and 6 bases from J, with 9 bases in between. The CDR3 is 13 amino acids. CDR1 is MDHEN, CDR2 SYDVKM, per germline. The CDR3 sequence: CASSLSRLNIQYF. The CDR3 region has the DNA TGTGCCAGCAGTTTGAGCAGGCTAAACATTCAGTACTTC.

The chain joins TRBV19 to TRBJ2-3; 7 nucleotides agree with TRBD2. The CDR3 length is 15 residues. The V and J ends lost 8 bases and 2 bases, in that order; junction bases with no gene match: 10. Germline CDR1 LNHDA, CDR2 SQIVND (reference sequence). The CDR3 region has the DNA TGTGCCAGTGGGGACCGGGACTACTTCACAGATACGCAGTATTTT. Translation: CASGDRDYFTDTQYF.

This clone was seen a few times. The genes are TRBV5-1 and TRBJ2-7; TRBD2 aligns across 8 bases. The germline V gene has CDR1 SGHRS and CDR2 YFSETQ. V gave up 5 bases and J gave up 6 bases; unmatched junction bases: 4. This CDR3 has 12 residues. The CDR3, as DNA: TGCGCCAGCAGTTGGGGACTAGGCGAGCAGTACTTC. This codes for CASSWGLGEQYF.

The gene calls are TRBV7-2 and TRBJ2-7, with 8 bases lining up with TRBD1. CDR1 and CDR2 (germline): SGHTA, FQGNSA. V was clipped by 2 bases and J by 3 bases; unmatched bases: 3. The CDR3 has 14 amino acids. In nucleotides, the CDR3 is TGTGCCAGCAGCTTAACAGGGGGTAGCTACGAGCAGTACTTC. Amino acid sequence: CASSLTGGSYEQYF.

The CDR3 loop is CASSQLTRETQYF. CDR3 bases: TGCGCCAGCAGCCAACTGACTAGAGAGACCCAGTACTTC. The rearrangement joins TRBV4-1 to TRBJ2-5; TRBD2 might be the D (6 bases). Trimming took 2 bases from V and 4 from J, leaving 8 bases between them. This CDR3 contains 13 residues. The germline V gene encodes CDR1 MGHRA and CDR2 YSYEKL.

This sequence joins TRBV4-3 and TRBJ2-3; 10 bases map to TRBD1. CDR3 length equals 16 residues. V was clipped by 0 bases and J by 4 bases; unmatched bases: 4. Germline CDR1 reads LGHNA; CDR2 reads YSLEER. The CDR3 protein is CASSQDGQGEADTQYF. Written as DNA, the CDR3 is TGCGCCAGCAGCCAAGACGGACAGGGGGAGGCAGATACGCAGTATTTT.

This chain joins TRBV30 and TRBJ1-1; D is ambiguous. V was cut by 0 bases and J by 4 bases, with 9 bases left in between. Germline CDR1 reads GTSNPN; CDR2 reads SVGIG (reference sequence). The CDR3 sequence is 13 residues long. This CDR3 is CAWSVQVGTEAFF. The CDR3 nucleotides are TGTGCCTGGAGTGTACAAGTTGGCACTGAAGCTTTCTTT.

The CDR3 DNA reads as TGTGCCAGCAGTTCCATTAGCGGGGGGGCCTCCTACAATGAGCAGTTCTTC. Encoded protein: CASSSISGGASYNEQFF. The chain links TRBV27 to TRBJ2-1; 11 positions match TRBD2. CDR3 size: 17 residues. Losses at the gene ends were 4 bases for V and 0 bases for J; bases not matched to a gene: 5. Germline CDR1 MNHEY, CDR2 SMNVEV (reference sequence).

This clone showed up just a few times. The rearrangement joins TRBV5-1 to TRBJ2-7; a possible D gene is TRBD1 (5 bases). The germline V and J ends were trimmed by 1 base and 4 bases, with 12 bases remaining between them. The germline V gene has CDR1 SGHRS and CDR2 YFSETQ. The CDR3 sequence is 14 residues long. CDR3 in amino acids: CASSLSGQGYEQYF. CDR3 nucleotide sequence: TGCGCCAGCAGCTTGTCAGGGCAAGGGTACGAGCAGTACTTC.

The rearrangement joins TRBV7-2 to TRBJ2-7, with 9 bases fitting TRBD2. Germline values: CDR1 SGHTA, CDR2 FQGNSA. CDR3 length: 17 residues. The V and J ends lost 5 bases and 5 bases, in that order; junction bases with no gene match: 16. The CDR3 coding sequence is TGTGCCAGCAGCCCACGCCTGCGGGGGGGCGCTGCCCACGAGCAGTACTTC. Amino acid sequence: CASSPRLRGGAAHEQYF.